Presented here are 21 T cell receptor beta chains from one specimen sequenced in a study of blood T cells in healthy people across ages. A second roughly 6 to 11 cycle PCR used barcoded and J-beta primers. TCRdb re-called the 5' RACE reads through MiXCR, storing one row per CDR3 protein. The profile shows more than 1.4 million distinct CDR3 sequences, about 43% of them singletons. The sequenced sample consisted of blood. The receptors were sampled from a woman between 18 and 29 years old in good health.

This sequence joins TRBV12-3 or TRBV12-4 and TRBJ1-2; 9 bases fit TRBD1. V lost 4 bases, J lost 6 bases, and 9 bases stayed unmatched. The CDR3 is made up of 15 amino acids. The CDR3 DNA reads TGTGCCAGCAGTTCGAAACCGACAGGGGGAAATGGCTACACCTTC. This encodes CASSSKPTGGNGYTF.

The chain carries TRBV18 and TRBJ2-3; the D is unclear. From germline, CDR1 is KGHSH and CDR2 LQKENI. The CDR3 sequence is 14 residues long. V lost 3 bases and J 2 bases, leaving 9 bases between the germline ends. This CDR3 reads CASSPKGYTDTQYF. For the CDR3, the DNA is TGTGCCAGCTCACCGAAAGGCTACACAGATACGCAGTATTTT.

The table lists this clonotype with a count of one. J is TRBJ2-1 and V is TRBV9; 8 bases match TRBD1. Germline assignment: CDR1 SGDLS and CDR2 YYNGEE. The CDR3 covers 16 residues. Trimming removed 3 bases from V and 6 bases from J; junction bases left unmatched: 11. The CDR3 sequence is CASSEPPQGAGNEQFF. The CDR3 coding sequence is TGTGCCAGCAGCGAGCCCCCGCAGGGGGCGGGCAATGAGCAGTTCTTC.

The rearrangement joins TRBV20-1 to TRBJ2-3; D call uncertain. Per the germline V gene, CDR1 is DFQATT and CDR2 is SNEGSKA (reference sequence). There are 18 residues in the CDR3. The germline V and J ends were trimmed by 3 bases and 1 base, with 23 bases remaining between them. The CDR3 region is CSARPGLSGVGGTDTQYF. CDR3 in DNA: TGCAGTGCTAGGCCGGGTCTATCGGGTGTCGGTGGCACAGATACGCAGTATTTT.

As for this clonotype: A junction boundary mismatches the germline segment, possibly from a read error. The V and J genes are TRBV3-1 and TRBJ2-4; no definite D call. The last part of the DNA fits TRBJ2-7 better; the J call may be wrong. The CDR3 sequence is 13 residues long. The germline V gene encodes CDR1 LGHDT and CDR2 YNNKEL (reference sequence). The DNA for the CDR3 is TGTGCCGGCAGCCAAAGTGGATGGTACGAGCAGTACTTC. Translation: CAGSQSGWYEQYF.

This clonotype was recorded a few times. The chain carries TRBV7-2 and TRBJ2-3; D unresolved. V was pared by 5 bases and J by 9 bases, with 18 bases between. The germline V gene has CDR1 SGHTA and CDR2 FQGNSA. This CDR3 spans 14 amino acids. The DNA of the CDR3 is TGTGCCAGCAGCAACCGGTACGGGCAGCAAACGCAGTATTTT. It translates to CASSNRYGQQTQYF.

In DNA, the CDR3 is TGTGCCAGCATCGGGTCGGACAGGATGCCCTATGGCTACACCTTC. This translates into CASIGSDRMPYGYTF. This chain connects TRBV6-6 to TRBJ1-2; the match to TRBD1 covers 7 bases. The CDR3 spans 15 residues. The V and J ends lost 7 bases and 4 bases, in that order; junction bases with no gene match: 12. Germline V gene data show CDR1 as MNHNY and CDR2 as SVGAGI (reference sequence).

A remark on this clonotype: The junction shows a germline mismatch at one end, possibly a read error. The gene calls are TRBV24-1 and TRBJ2-1, with 11 bases that match TRBD1. The CDR3 runs to 17 residues. In germline, CDR1 is KGHDR, CDR2 SFDVKD. This CDR3 is CDTSDFPGQGVLNEQFF. CDR3 nucleotides: TGTGACACCAGTGACTTCCCGGGACAGGGGGTTTTGAATGAGCAGTTCTTC.

Concerning this clonotype itself: At one of its ends the junction is not consistent with the germline gene, which may arise from a read error. The chain links TRBV29-1 to TRBJ2-1; 15 bases line up with TRBD2. Germline assignment: CDR1 SQVTM and CDR2 ANQGSEA. This CDR3 has 15 residues. The CDR3 region has the DNA TGCAGCGTTGAATCGGGACTAGCGGGAGGAGGTGAGCGGTTCTTC. It is translated as CSVESGLAGGGERFF.

In its sample, this clonotype was seen many times. The chain is built from TRBV6-5 and TRBJ2-5; D is uncertain. Germline V CDR1 and CDR2: MNHEY, SVGAGI. This CDR3 contains 13 residues. The V gene lost 6 bases and the J gene lost 4 bases, with 12 bases spanning the gap. The CDR3 nucleotides are TGTGCCAGCAGCAACAGTGGGTTAGAGACCCAGTACTTC. Its protein product is CASSNSGLETQYF.

The V gene is TRBV11-2, the J gene TRBJ2-4; D tentatively reads TRBD1 or TRBD2 (5 bases each). V lost 3 bases, J lost 13 bases, and 13 bases lay in between. This CDR3 is built from 12 residues. CDR1 SGHAT and CDR2 FQNNGV come from the germline V gene. The chain's CDR3 is CASSFWGFKQYF. CDR3 in DNA: TGTGCCAGCAGCTTTTGGGGGTTCAAGCAGTACTTC. The full variable domain, completed using reference TRBV11-2 and TRBJ2-4, is EAGVAQSPRYKIIEKRQSVAFWCNPISGHATLYWYQQILGQGPKLLIQFQNNGVVDDSQLPKDRFSAERLKGVDSTLKIQPAKLEDSAVYLCASSFWGFKQYFGAGTRLSVL.

This clonotype was counted only a few times. J is TRBJ1-5 and V is TRBV29-1, with a tentative D call TRBD1 (5 bases). Deletions cut 6 bases from V and 5 bases from J, with 11 bases between. The CDR3 totals 12 residues. CDR1 and CDR2 (germline): SQVTM, ANQGSEA. The CDR3 DNA follows: TGCAGCGTGGGAGGGGTCGATCAGCCCCAGCATTTT. It translates to CSVGGVDQPQHF.

This clonotype was picked up a small number of times. The chain carries TRBV27 and TRBJ2-1; D is undetermined. Looked up from germline, CDR1 is MNHEY and CDR2 is SMNVEV (reference sequence). V lost 1 base and J 0 bases, leaving 7 bases between the germline ends. The CDR3 contains 15 residues. Written as DNA, the CDR3 is TGTGCCAGCAGTTTATACGGTGTCTCCTACAATGAGCAGTTCTTC. Its protein is CASSLYGVSYNEQFF.

The V call is TRBV10-3, the J call TRBJ2-7; tentatively, D is TRBD1 or TRBD2 (6 bases each). The germline V gene encodes CDR1 ENHRY and CDR2 SYGVKD. With 5 bases removed from V and 7 bases from J, the gap between germline ends came to 15 bases. This CDR3 spans 13 amino acids. The CDR3 region is CAISTLGGYEQYF. DNA for the CDR3: TGTGCCATCAGTACTTTAGGGGGGTATGAGCAGTACTTC.

This clonotype has only one observation. This may stem from a read error, because a much larger clone lies one nucleotide away. The rearrangement links TRBV6-1 to TRBJ2-7, with no clear D. Germline V gives CDR1 MNHNS, CDR2 SASEGT. The ends were cut back, 6 bases at V and 2 bases at J, with 14 bases in the middle. CDR3 length: 14 residues. This CDR3 is CASSVGKGTYEQYF. As DNA, the CDR3 is TGTGCCAGCAGCGTCGGAAAGGGAACCTACGAGCAGTACTTC.

The chain is built from TRBV4-1 and TRBJ2-7; 8 bases agree with TRBD1. Germline V lookup: CDR1 MGHRA, CDR2 YSYEKL. The CDR3 totals 14 residues. V shed 5 bases, J shed 3 bases, and the junction held 6 bases outside the gene matches. The chain's CDR3 is CASSYRTGFYEQYF. Here the CDR3 DNA reads TGCGCCAGCAGCTACCGGACAGGGTTCTACGAGCAGTACTTC.

The chain employs TRBV27 and TRBJ2-1, with D tentatively TRBD2 (6 bases). V dropped 3 bases and J dropped 9 bases, with 18 bases sitting between them. Germline-derived CDR1 and CDR2 are MNHEY and SMNVEV (reference sequence). The CDR3 spans 15 residues. Written as DNA, the CDR3 is TGTGCCAGCAGTTTCATTGGCGGGGTACGTTCTGAGCAGTTCTTC. It is translated as CASSFIGGVRSEQFF.

This clonotype occurred a few times. The V gene is TRBV20-1, the J gene TRBJ2-3; TRBD2 is a possible D gene (5 bases). Per the germline V gene, CDR1 is DFQATT and CDR2 is SNEGSKA (reference sequence). V was pared by 3 bases and J by 0 bases, with 10 bases between. CDR3 length equals 14 residues. The CDR3 is CSARMGASTDTQYF. The CDR3 DNA reads TGCAGTGCTAGGATGGGAGCTAGCACAGATACGCAGTATTTT.

V gene TRBV20-1 combines with J gene TRBJ2-4; TRBD1 matches 9 bases. Unmatched junction bases numbered 5, after V lost 6 bases and J lost 8 bases. CDR1 is DFQATT and CDR2 is SNEGSKA in the germline V gene (reference sequence). The CDR3 is 12 amino acids. The CDR3, as DNA: TGCAGTGCGACAGGGGGTTGGGACATTCAGTACTTC. This codes for CSATGGWDIQYF.

This clonotype was picked up one time. The J gene is TRBJ2-3, the V gene TRBV4-2, with D unclear. CDR3 length: 12 amino acids. Germline V gives CDR1 LGHNA, CDR2 YNFKEQ. The V end was cut by 4 bases, the J end by 6 bases, with 8 bases between. CDR3 loop: CASSRTLDTQYF. The CDR3 DNA reads TGTGCCAGCAGCCGTACCCTGGATACGCAGTATTTT.

This chain connects TRBV6-5 to TRBJ1-1; no clear D gene. Germline CDR1 is MNHEY and CDR2 is SVGAGI. V lost 4 bases and J lost 6, with 6 bases in between. The CDR3 runs 11 residues. This chain's CDR3 is CASSSLAEAFF. The DNA of the CDR3 is TGTGCCAGCAGTTCCCTCGCTGAAGCTTTCTTT.